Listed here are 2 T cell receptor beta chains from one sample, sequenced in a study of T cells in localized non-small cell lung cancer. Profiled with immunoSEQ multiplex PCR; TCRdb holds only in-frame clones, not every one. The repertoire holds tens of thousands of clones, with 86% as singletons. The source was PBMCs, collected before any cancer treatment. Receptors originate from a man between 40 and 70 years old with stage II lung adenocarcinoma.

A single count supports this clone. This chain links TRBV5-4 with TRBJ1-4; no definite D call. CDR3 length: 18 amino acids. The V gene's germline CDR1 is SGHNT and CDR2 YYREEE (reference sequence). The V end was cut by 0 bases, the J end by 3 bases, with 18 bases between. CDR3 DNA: TGTGCCAGCAGCTTGGGGAACCGTCACCCTCCGGCTAATGAAAAACTGTTTTTT. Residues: CASSLGNRHPPANEKLFF.

The CDR3 spells CAWSWGAGEEGEQYF. CDR3 DNA: TGTGCCTGGAGTTGGGGGGCAGGGGAAGAAGGTGAGCAGTACTTC. The chain combines TRBV30 with TRBJ2-7; perhaps D is TRBD1 or TRBD2 (6 bases each). V lost 2 bases and J 7 bases, leaving 21 bases between the germline ends. The CDR3 runs to 15 residues. From germline, CDR1 is GTSNPN and CDR2 SVGIG (reference sequence).